These T cell receptor beta chains were read from a single sample in a study of T cells in Graves' hyperthyroidism and ophthalmopathy. TCRdb reprocessed the multiplex PCR reads via MiXCR and lists one record per CDR3 protein. Of fewer than 450,000 distinct CDR3 sequences listed, 12% to 15% are singletons. Sequenced sample: blood. The receptors here all came from a woman aged 55 to 70 with Graves' ophthalmopathy. CDR3s include the opening cysteine and the closing phenylalanine or tryptophan. A D gene is named only where the DNA matches it firmly. Clone sizes are given selectively: once, few, many, or a class where the clone is expanded.

TGTGCCAGCAGCTTGATAGCGCCGAGCTCCTACAATGAGCAGTTCTTC | CASSLIAPSSYNEQFF | NA | NA | TRBJ2-1 | TRBV5-6
TGTGCCAGCAGTTTATCCATCGGCGGCGGTGAGCAGTTCTTC | CASSLSIGGGEQFF | NA | many | TRBJ2-1 | TRBV28
TGCGCCAGCAGCCTACCGACTAGCGGGAGTTCAGATACGCAGTATTTT | CASSLPTSGSSDTQYF | TRBD2 | many | TRBJ2-3 | TRBV5-1
TGTGCCTGGAGTAGCGGGGGTGGCACAGATACGCAGTATTTT | CAWSSGGGTDTQYF | TRBD2 | NA | TRBJ2-3 | TRBV30
TGCAGTGCGCTGGAGGGATTGGGTGAAGCTTTCTTT | CSALEGLGEAFF | NA | many | TRBJ1-1 | TRBV20-1
TGTGCCAGCAGCTCCCCCGGACAGGGCGATACGCAGTATTTT | CASSSPGQGDTQYF | TRBD1 | NA | TRBJ2-3 | TRBV7-9
TGTGCCAGTAGCCCTATTCTGACTAGCGACGAGCAGTACTTC | CASSPILTSDEQYF | TRBD2 | NA | TRBJ2-7 | TRBV19
TGTGCCAGCAGCCAAGATTTTGTAGCGGGAGTGACCGGGGAGCTGTTTTTT | CASSQDFVAGVTGELFF | TRBD2 | many | TRBJ2-2 | TRBV3-1
TGTGCCAGCAGCGTCCACCACAGGGGTCCTACAGATACGCAGTATTTT | CASSVHHRGPTDTQYF | TRBD1 | few | TRBJ2-3 | TRBV9
TGTGCCAGCAGTCCCTCGGGCTCCCCCCCGGGGGAGCTGTTTTTT | CASSPSGSPPGELFF | NA | many | TRBJ2-2 | TRBV27
TGTGCCAGCAGAGAGGACAGGGGGCCCTACGAGCAGTACTTC | CASREDRGPYEQYF | TRBD1 | few | TRBJ2-7 | TRBV7-9
TGTGCCTGGAGTTCGGGAGGGTCGTACGAGCAGTACTTC | CAWSSGGSYEQYF | TRBD2 | many | TRBJ2-7 | TRBV30
TGTGCCAGCAGTTTTTTAAGGGACACTGAAGCTTTCTTT | CASSFLRDTEAFF | NA | few | TRBJ1-1 | TRBV12-3/TRBV12-4
TGTGCCAGCAGCTTAGCAGGGGACGGCACTGAAGCTTTCTTT | CASSLAGDGTEAFF | NA | many | TRBJ1-1 | TRBV7-9
TGTGCCAGCAGCACCCGACTAGCGGGGGTATCCTACGAGCAGTACTTC | CASSTRLAGVSYEQYF | TRBD2 | many | TRBJ2-7 | TRBV13
TGTGCCAGCAGCGGGACTAGCGGGAGGAAGTCCTACGAGCAGTACTTC | CASSGTSGRKSYEQYF | TRBD2 | many | TRBJ2-7 | TRBV7-9
TGCGCCAGCAGTGAGTCCTGGGAGGGAAGGACGCCTCCAGATACGCAGTATTTT | CASSESWEGRTPPDTQYF | TRBD2 | few | TRBJ2-3 | TRBV10-1
TGTGCCAGCAGTTACTCGATCCAGGGCAAGGGCAATCAGCCCCAGCATTTT | CASSYSIQGKGNQPQHF | NA | few | TRBJ1-5 | TRBV6-6
TGCAGTGCTTTAGGGACGGGACTAGCGTTAGGGGAGACCCAGTACTTC | CSALGTGLALGETQYF | TRBD2 | NA | TRBJ2-5 | TRBV20-1
TGTGCCAGCAGCTCTAGACAGGGGCGGCAAGAGACCCAGTACTTC | CASSSRQGRQETQYF | TRBD1 | few | TRBJ2-5 | TRBV7-6
TGCGCCAGCAGCTTTCCGGGACAGGGTGACACTGAAGCTTTCTTT | CASSFPGQGDTEAFF | TRBD1 | NA | TRBJ1-1 | TRBV5-1
TGTGCCAGCAGTTTATCCGGAAGCTCCCACAATGAGCAGTTCTTC | CASSLSGSSHNEQFF | NA | NA | TRBJ2-1 | TRBV27
TGTGCCAGCAGCCAAGAAACCGGGACTAGCGACTACGAGCAGTACTTC | CASSQETGTSDYEQYF | TRBD2 | NA | TRBJ2-7 | TRBV3-1
TGTGCCAGCAGCCTCTTAGCCAGATTCTATGGCTACACCTTC | CASSLLARFYGYTF | NA | many | TRBJ1-2 | TRBV28
TGTGCCAGCAGCTTGAATATAGCGGGAGGGGCAGATACGCAGTATTTT | CASSLNIAGGADTQYF | TRBD2 | few | TRBJ2-3 | TRBV5-6
TGTGCCAGCAGCCGGGACTCCAGCTCCTACAATGAGCAGTTCTTC | CASSRDSSSYNEQFF | NA | many | TRBJ2-1 | TRBV3-1
TGTGCCAGCAGCCAGGCCCGGGCTAGGGCCGGCACAGATACGCAGTATTTT | CASSQARARAGTDTQYF | NA | many | TRBJ2-3 | TRBV4-2
TGTGCCAGTAGTACCCAGACAACTTTCACAGATACGCAGTATTTT | CASSTQTTFTDTQYF | NA | NA | TRBJ2-3 | TRBV19
TGTGCCAGCAGTGGACAGGATGGCGAAAAACTGTTTTTT | CASSGQDGEKLFF | TRBD1 | NA | TRBJ1-4 | TRBV28
TGCAGCGCCGGACAGGGAGGCAATGAGCAGTTCTTC | CSAGQGGNEQFF | TRBD1 | many | TRBJ2-1 | TRBV29-1
TGTGCCAGCAGTTTTGAGCAGGGCCAACTGTTTTTT | CASSFEQGQLFF | NA | NA | TRBJ1-4 | TRBV12-3/TRBV12-4
TGTGCCAGCAGCTTGGGAGGGGCAGTCAACACCGGGGAGCTGTTTTTT | CASSLGGAVNTGELFF | TRBD2 | few | TRBJ2-2 | TRBV11-3
TGTGCCAGCAGCCTAGACGGACTAGCGGGAGGGACCAATGAGCAGTTCTTC | CASSLDGLAGGTNEQFF | TRBD2 | NA | TRBJ2-1 | TRBV7-8
TGTGCCAGCATCAGACAGGGATCCACCGGGGAGCTGTTTTTT | CASIRQGSTGELFF | TRBD1 | NA | TRBJ2-2 | TRBV19
TGTGCCAGCAGCCAAGGGGGGGGATCCAAAAACATTCAGTACTTC | CASSQGGGSKNIQYF | NA | many | TRBJ2-4 | TRBV28
TGCGCCAGCAGCCAAGATGCCCCCCCGGGGTTCGGGCAGTATTTT | CASSQDAPPGFGQYF | NA | few | TRBJ2-3 | TRBV11-2
TGTGCCAGCAGCTTGGGTTCCGGGTTAACAGATACGCAGTATTTT | CASSLGSGLTDTQYF | NA | few | TRBJ2-3 | TRBV5-4
TGCAGTGCTAGGGGGGACAGGGGACACTACGAGCAGTACTTC | CSARGDRGHYEQYF | TRBD1 | NA | TRBJ2-7 | TRBV20-1
TGTGCCATCAGTGCCTTAGGGGGCGCGGGCACAGATACGCAGTATTTT | CAISALGGAGTDTQYF | TRBD1 | few | TRBJ2-3 | TRBV10-3
TGTGCCAGCAGCAAACGGGACAGGGCGAACATTCAGTACTTC | CASSKRDRANIQYF | TRBD1 | many | TRBJ2-4 | TRBV7-2
TGCAGCGTGTTCACCTCTGGGGCCAACGTCCTGACTTTC | CSVFTSGANVLTF | NA | many | TRBJ2-6 | TRBV29-1
TGTGCCAGCAGATCCTCGGCGGGGACCGGGGAGCTGTTTTTT | CASRSSAGTGELFF | NA | many | TRBJ2-2 | TRBV28
TGTGCCACCAGCAGAGATAGGGGGACAGAGACCCAGTACTTC | CATSRDRGTETQYF | NA | many | TRBJ2-5 | TRBV15
TGCAGTGCTAGAGCCCCAGTCGGGGGGACCAATGAGCAGTTCTTC | CSARAPVGGTNEQFF | TRBD2 | many | TRBJ2-1 | TRBV20-1
TGCAGTGCGAGAGAGGGCCCAAATAATTCACCCCTCCACTTT | CSAREGPNNSPLHF | NA | NA | TRBJ1-6 | TRBV20-1
TGTGCCAGCAGCCGGGGAACAGGGAATGAGCAGTTCTTC | CASSRGTGNEQFF | NA | NA | TRBJ2-1 | TRBV7-6
TGCGCCAGCAGCCCTATGCCTAGCGCCTCCTACGAGCAGTACTTC | CASSPMPSASYEQYF | NA | many | TRBJ2-7 | TRBV5-1
TGTGCCAGCAGCCCCAGGGGGCAGGGGGCGGTAGGGGAGGCCCAGTACTTC | CASSPRGQGAVGEAQYF | TRBD1 | NA | TRBJ2-5 | TRBV3-1
TGTGCCAGCAGCAAGGGTTACGAGCAGTACTTC | CASSKGYEQYF | NA | many | TRBJ2-7 | TRBV7-8
TGCAGCGTTGATAGGCAACAAGAGACCCAGTACTTC | CSVDRQQETQYF | NA | many | TRBJ2-5 | TRBV29-1
TGTGCCAGCAGCCAGACTAGCGGACATTCCTACGAGCAGTACTTC | CASSQTSGHSYEQYF | TRBD2 | many | TRBJ2-7 | TRBV3-1
TGTGCCAGCAGTGACGCGACTAGCGGGATTGGCGTCATGGATACGCAGTATTTT | CASSDATSGIGVMDTQYF | TRBD2 | many | TRBJ2-3 | TRBV2
TGTGCCAGCAGCGTAGCGACAGGGGCGGAGACCCAGTACTTC | CASSVATGAETQYF | TRBD1 | NA | TRBJ2-5 | TRBV9
TGCGCCAGCAGCCCCCTAGGGAATGCTGTTAATGAAGCTTTCTTT | CASSPLGNAVNEAFF | NA | few | TRBJ1-1 | TRBV4-1